Presented here are 3 T cell receptor beta chains from one specimen sequenced in a study of blood T cells in healthy people across ages. Through a sample-barcoded 5' primer and a J-beta primer mix, a second PCR was run for roughly 6 to 11 cycles. Using its own MiXCR run on the 5' RACE reads, TCRdb lists one record per CDR3 protein. This table has roughly 560,000 distinct CDR3 sequences, around 24% appearing once. A further study also used this sample, focusing on T cells of mothers and their children.

Material: blood. Source of these receptors: a boy younger than 18 in good health.

The rearrangement joins TRBV29-1 to TRBJ2-5; D is uncertain. The length of the CDR3 is 12 residues. Germline V lookup: CDR1 SQVTM, CDR2 ANQGSEA. The ends were cut back, 0 bases at V and 5 bases at J, with 7 bases in the middle. The CDR3: CSVEEVLETQYF. As DNA, the CDR3 is TGCAGCGTTGAAGAGGTTTTGGAGACCCAGTACTTC.

The chain is built from TRBV6-6 and TRBJ1-4, with no clear D. V was clipped by 6 bases and J by 0 bases, with 8 bases between them. The CDR3 consists of 14 residues. Per germline, CDR1 MNHNY and CDR2 SVGAGI (reference sequence). This CDR3 is CASSTFTTNEKLFF. The CDR3 bases are TGTGCCAGCAGCACATTTACAACTAATGAAAAACTGTTTTTT.

This clonotype occurred many times. J is TRBJ2-6 and V is TRBV9; TRBD2 agrees at 8 bases. V lost 3 bases and J lost 0; bases outside the gene matches: 8. Germline-derived CDR1 and CDR2 are SGDLS and YYNGEE. The CDR3 length is 18 residues. The CDR3 reads CASSALGGVSSGANVLTF. The DNA of the CDR3 is TGTGCCAGCAGCGCCCTCGGGGGGGTTAGCTCTGGGGCCAACGTCCTGACTTTC.